One sample yielded the 3 T cell receptor beta chains listed below, sequenced in a study of graft-versus-host responses after intestinal transplantation. The authors seeded 200,000 CFSE-labeled responder cells together with 200,000 irradiated stimulator cells tagged with violet dye. The method was immunoSEQ multiplex PCR; TCRdb's version includes in-frame clones alone and lacks a portion of them. The sample records tens of thousands of clones, over 35% being singletons. Sample: alloreactive CD8+ T cells from a mixed lymphocyte reaction culture, taken before transplantation. Subset meaning: CFSE-low proliferating T cells sorted from roughly six-day pre-transplant mixed lymphocyte reaction (GvH or HvG direction). The receptors originated from a human patient who was an organ donor for intestinal transplantation.

V usage is TRBV5-6 and J usage is TRBJ2-3, with no clear D. V was trimmed by 1 base and J by 1 base, leaving 16 bases between them. This CDR3 comprises 17 residues. CDR1 is SGHDT and CDR2 is YYEEEE in the germline V gene. The CDR3 sequence: CASSLFVPKRGTDTQYF. CDR3 nucleotides: TGTGCCAGCAGCTTGTTCGTCCCCAAACGGGGCACAGATACGCAGTATTTT.

V usage is TRBV28 and J usage is TRBJ1-1; D unclear. With 4 bases removed from V and 0 bases from J, the gap between germline ends came to 6 bases. The V gene's germline CDR1 is MDHEN and CDR2 SYDVKM. CDR3 length: 13 amino acids. CDR3 in DNA: TGTGCCAGCAGTTCGTGGGTGAACACTGAAGCTTTCTTT. This encodes CASSSWVNTEAFF.

The chain carries TRBV29-1 and TRBJ1-5, with TRBD1 matching 10 bases. Losses at the gene ends were 1 base for V and 9 bases for J; bases not matched to a gene: 15. In germline, CDR1 is SQVTM, CDR2 ANQGSEA. This CDR3 has 17 residues. CDR3 DNA sequence: TGCAGCGTTGAAGTCCCGGACAGGGGGGATTTGGTGGGGCCCCAGCATTTT. Translation: CSVEVPDRGDLVGPQHF. Based on the CDR3 plus reference TRBV29-1 and TRBJ1-5, the full variable domain is SAVISQKPSRDICQRGTSLTIQCQVDSQVTMMFWYRQQPGQSLTLIATANQGSEATYESGFVIDKFPISRPNLTFSTLTVSNMSPEDSSIYLCSVEVPDRGDLVGPQHFGDGTRLSIL.